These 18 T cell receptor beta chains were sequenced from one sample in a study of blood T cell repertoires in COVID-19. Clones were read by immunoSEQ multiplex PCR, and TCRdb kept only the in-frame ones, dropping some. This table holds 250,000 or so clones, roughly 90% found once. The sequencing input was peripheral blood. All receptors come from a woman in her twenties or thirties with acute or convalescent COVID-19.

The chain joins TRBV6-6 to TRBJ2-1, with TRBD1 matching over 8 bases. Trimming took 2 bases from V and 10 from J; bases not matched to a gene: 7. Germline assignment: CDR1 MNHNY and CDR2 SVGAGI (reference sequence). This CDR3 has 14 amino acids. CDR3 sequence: CASSYTRTGWEQFF. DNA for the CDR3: TGTGCCAGCAGTTACACGAGGACAGGGTGGGAGCAGTTCTTC.

CDR3 DNA: TGTGCCAGTAGTACGTCCGGGACTGGCACCTACGAGCAGTACTTC. It is translated as CASSTSGTGTYEQYF. This chain connects TRBV19 to TRBJ2-7; a weak D match, TRBD2 (6 bases). V lost 4 bases to trimming and J lost 2 bases, with 15 bases between them. Germline V gene sequence: CDR1 LNHDA, CDR2 SQIVND (reference sequence). The CDR3 loop spans 15 amino acids.

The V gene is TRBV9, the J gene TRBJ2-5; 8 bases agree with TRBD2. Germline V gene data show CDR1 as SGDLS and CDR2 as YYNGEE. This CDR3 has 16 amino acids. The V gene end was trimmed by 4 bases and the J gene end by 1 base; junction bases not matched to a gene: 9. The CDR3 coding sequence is TGTGCCAGCAGCCCCCGGAGTAGCGGGACCCAAGAGACCCAGTACTTC. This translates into CASSPRSSGTQETQYF.

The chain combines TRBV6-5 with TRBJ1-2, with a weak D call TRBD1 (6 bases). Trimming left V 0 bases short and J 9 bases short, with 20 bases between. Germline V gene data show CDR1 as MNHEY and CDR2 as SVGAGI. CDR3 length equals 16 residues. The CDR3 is CASSYSRGARFWSYTF. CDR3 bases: TGTGCCAGCAGTTACTCTCGGGGGGCGCGATTTTGGAGCTACACCTTC.

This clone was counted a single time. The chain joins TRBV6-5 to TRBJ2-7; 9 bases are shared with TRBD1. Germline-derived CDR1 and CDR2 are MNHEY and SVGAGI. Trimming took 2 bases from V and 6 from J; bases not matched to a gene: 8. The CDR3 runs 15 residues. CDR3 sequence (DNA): TGTGCCAGCAGTTACGGGGGACAGGGTCTGTCCGAGCAGTACTTC. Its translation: CASSYGGQGLSEQYF.

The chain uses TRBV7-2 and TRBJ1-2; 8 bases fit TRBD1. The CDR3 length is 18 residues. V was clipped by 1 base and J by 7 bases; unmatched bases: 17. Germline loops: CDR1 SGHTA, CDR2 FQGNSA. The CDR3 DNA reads TGTGCCAGCAGCTTAGAGTTGTCAGGGGGCTCCAGAACTGGTGGCTACACCTTC. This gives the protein CASSLELSGGSRTGGYTF.

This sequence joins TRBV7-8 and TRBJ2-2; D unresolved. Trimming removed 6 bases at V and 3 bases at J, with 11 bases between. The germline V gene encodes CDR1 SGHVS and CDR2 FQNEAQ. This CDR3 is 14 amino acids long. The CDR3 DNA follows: TGTGCCAGCAGTCTGGCTCCAGACACCGGGGAGCTGTTTTTT. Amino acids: CASSLAPDTGELFF.

The CDR3 DNA reads as TGTGCCAGCAGCCTGACTAGCTCCTACGAGCAGTACTTC. It encodes CASSLTSSYEQYF. The genes are TRBV6-5 and TRBJ2-7, with D tentatively TRBD2 (6 bases). The CDR3 covers 13 residues. Between the trimmed V and J ends, which lost 6 bases and 0 bases, there was a span of 9 bases. Germline-derived CDR1 and CDR2 are MNHEY and SVGAGI.

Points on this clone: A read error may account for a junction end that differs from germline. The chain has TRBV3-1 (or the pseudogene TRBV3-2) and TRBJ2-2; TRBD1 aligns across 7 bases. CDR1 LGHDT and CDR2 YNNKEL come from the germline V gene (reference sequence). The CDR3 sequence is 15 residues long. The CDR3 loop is CASSQEGQAHRGAVF. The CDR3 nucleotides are TGTGCCAGCAGCCAAGAAGGACAGGCCCACCGGGGAGCTGTTTTT.

The CDR3 DNA follows: TGTGCCAGCAGATATTACAGGGAAGAGACCCAGTACTTC. Encoded protein: CASRYYREETQYF. The chain uses TRBV12-3 or TRBV12-4 and TRBJ2-5, with D maybe TRBD1 (6 bases). The CDR3 length is 13 residues. V was pared by 6 bases and J by 3 bases, with 11 bases between.

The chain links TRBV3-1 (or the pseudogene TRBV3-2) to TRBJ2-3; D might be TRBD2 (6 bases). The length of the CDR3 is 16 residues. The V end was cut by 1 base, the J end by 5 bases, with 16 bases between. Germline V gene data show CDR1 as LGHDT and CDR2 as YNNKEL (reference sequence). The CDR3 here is CASSQARGRFGDTQYF. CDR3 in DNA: TGTGCCAGCAGCCAAGCGCGAGGGAGGTTTGGAGATACGCAGTATTTT.

The CDR3 here is CAITDSSGVYGYTF. As DNA, the CDR3 is TGTGCCATCACTGACTCTTCCGGAGTCTATGGCTACACCTTC. The V gene is TRBV10-3, the J gene TRBJ1-2; D unresolved. Trimming pared 7 bases from V and 4 bases from J, leaving 16 bases between. Germline V gene lookup returns CDR1 ENHRY and CDR2 SYGVKD. This CDR3 is built from 14 residues.

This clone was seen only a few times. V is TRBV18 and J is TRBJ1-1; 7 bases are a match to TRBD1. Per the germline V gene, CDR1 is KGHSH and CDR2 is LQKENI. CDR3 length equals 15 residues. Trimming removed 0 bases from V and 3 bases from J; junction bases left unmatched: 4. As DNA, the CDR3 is TGTGCCAGCTCACCACCAGGGGACAGCTACACTGAAGCTTTCTTT. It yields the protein CASSPPGDSYTEAFF.

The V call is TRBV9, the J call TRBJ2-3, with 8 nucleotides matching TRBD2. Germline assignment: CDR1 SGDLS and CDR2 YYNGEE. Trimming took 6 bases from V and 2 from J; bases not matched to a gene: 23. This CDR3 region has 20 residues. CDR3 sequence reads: CASTQKGQPLADPDTDTQYF. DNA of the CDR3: TGTGCCAGCACCCAAAAAGGACAGCCACTAGCGGATCCGGACACAGATACGCAGTATTTT.

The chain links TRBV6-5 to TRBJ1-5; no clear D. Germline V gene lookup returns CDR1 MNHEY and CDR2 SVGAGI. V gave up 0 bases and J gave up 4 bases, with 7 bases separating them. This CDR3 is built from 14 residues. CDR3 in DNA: TGTGCCAGCAGTTACTCGAGGGAAAATCAGCCCCAGCATTTT. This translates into CASSYSRENQPQHF.

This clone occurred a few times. The CDR3: CASSPVGRAFGANVLTF. The CDR3, as DNA: TGTGCCAGCTCACCTGTCGGGAGGGCCTTTGGGGCCAACGTCCTGACTTTC. The chain joins TRBV18 to TRBJ2-6, with 8 positions matching TRBD2. This CDR3 comprises 17 residues. The V gene's germline CDR1 is KGHSH and CDR2 LQKENI. The trim removed 3 bases at V and 3 bases at J, leaving 7 bases unmatched.

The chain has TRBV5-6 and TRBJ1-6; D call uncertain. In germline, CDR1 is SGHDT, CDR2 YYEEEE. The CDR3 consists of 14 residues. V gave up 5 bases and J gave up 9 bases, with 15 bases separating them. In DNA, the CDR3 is TGTGCCAGCAGGTCCGCTCCGGAGAGTTCACCCCTCCACTTT. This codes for CASRSAPESSPLHF. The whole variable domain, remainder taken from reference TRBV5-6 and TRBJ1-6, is DAGVTQSPTHLIKTRGQQVTLRCSPKSGHDTVSWYQQALGQGPQFIFQYYEEEERQRGNFPDRFSGHQFPNYSSELNVNALLLGDSALYLCASRSAPESSPLHFGNGTRLTVT.

CDR3 amino acids: CASRVEFGTGELFF. The CDR3 DNA is TGTGCCAGCAGGGTCGAGTTCGGGACCGGGGAGCTGTTTTTT. The chain carries TRBV2 and TRBJ2-2; D remains ambiguous. The CDR3 spans 14 residues. Germline V gives CDR1 SNHLY, CDR2 FYNNEI. V shed 6 bases and J shed 5 bases, with 13 bases lying between them. Combining the CDR3 with reference TRBV2 and TRBJ2-2 gives the whole variable domain EPEVTQTPSHQVTQMGQEVILRCVPISNHLYFYWYRQILGQKVEFLVSFYNNEISEKSEIFDDQFSVERPDGSNFTLKIRSTKLEDSAMYFCASRVEFGTGELFFGEGSRLTVL.